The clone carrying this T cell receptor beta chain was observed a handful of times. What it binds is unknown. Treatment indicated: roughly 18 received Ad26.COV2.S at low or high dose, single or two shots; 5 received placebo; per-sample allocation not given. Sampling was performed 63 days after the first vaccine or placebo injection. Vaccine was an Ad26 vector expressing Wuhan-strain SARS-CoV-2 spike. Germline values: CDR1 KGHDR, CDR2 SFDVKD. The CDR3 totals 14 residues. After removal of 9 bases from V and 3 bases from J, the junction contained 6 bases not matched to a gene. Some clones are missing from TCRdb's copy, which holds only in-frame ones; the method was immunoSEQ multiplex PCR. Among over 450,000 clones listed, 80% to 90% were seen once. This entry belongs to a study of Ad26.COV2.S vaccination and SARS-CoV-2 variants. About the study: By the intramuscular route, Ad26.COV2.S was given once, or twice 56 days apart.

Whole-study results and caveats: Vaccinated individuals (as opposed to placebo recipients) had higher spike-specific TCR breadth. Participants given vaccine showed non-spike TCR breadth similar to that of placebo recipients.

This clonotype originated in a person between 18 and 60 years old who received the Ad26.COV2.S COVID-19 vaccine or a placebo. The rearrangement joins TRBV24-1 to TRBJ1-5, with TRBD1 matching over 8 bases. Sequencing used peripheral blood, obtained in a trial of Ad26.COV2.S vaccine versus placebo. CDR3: CATGTGLFNQPQHF. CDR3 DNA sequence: TGTGCCACCGGGACAGGCCTTTTCAATCAGCCCCAGCATTTT.